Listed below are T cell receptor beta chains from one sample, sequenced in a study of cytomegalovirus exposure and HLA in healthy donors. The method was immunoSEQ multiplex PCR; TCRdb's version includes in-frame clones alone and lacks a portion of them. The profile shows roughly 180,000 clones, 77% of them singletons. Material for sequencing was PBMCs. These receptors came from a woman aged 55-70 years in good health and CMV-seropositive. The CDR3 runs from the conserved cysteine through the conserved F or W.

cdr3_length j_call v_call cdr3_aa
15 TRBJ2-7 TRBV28 CASSSGATSSYEQYF
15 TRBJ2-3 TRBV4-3 CASSQDRGPSDTQYF
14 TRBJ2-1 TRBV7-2 CASRTGGSKNEQFF
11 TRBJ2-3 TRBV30 CAWEPGDTQYF
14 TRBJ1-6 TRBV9 CASSVGQLHSPLHF
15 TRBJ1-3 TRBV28 CASTEAAGSGSTIYF
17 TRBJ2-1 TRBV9 CASSIRTSGRASDEQFF
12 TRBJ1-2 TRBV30 CAWTPDNYGYTF
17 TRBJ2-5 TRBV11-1 CASSRPNVGTGQETQYF
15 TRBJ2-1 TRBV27 CASSPTGLAIGEQFF
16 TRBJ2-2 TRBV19 CASSIVGQGHTGELFF
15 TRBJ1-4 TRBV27 CASRRTGTLNEKLFF
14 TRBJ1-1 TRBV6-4 CASSAGTGNTEAFF
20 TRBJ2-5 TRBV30 CAWGTGRTSGRARYQETQYF
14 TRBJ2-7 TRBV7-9 CASSFGSVSYEQYF
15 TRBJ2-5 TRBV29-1 CSVRREATYQETQYF
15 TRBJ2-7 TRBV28 CASSLSLAGAYEQYF
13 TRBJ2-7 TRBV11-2 CASSSRGSYEQYF
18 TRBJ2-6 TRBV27 CASSFSGSFTLRANVLTF
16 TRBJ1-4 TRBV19 CASSASGQPKDEKLFF
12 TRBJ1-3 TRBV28 CASSWEGLSIYF
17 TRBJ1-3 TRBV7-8 CASSISGGSSSGNTIYF
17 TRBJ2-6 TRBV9 CASSPRTGTSGANVLTF
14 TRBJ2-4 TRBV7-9 CASSLGAQKDIQYF
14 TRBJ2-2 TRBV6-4 CASSVGQGSGELFF
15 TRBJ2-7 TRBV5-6 CASSLGPVRTYEQYF
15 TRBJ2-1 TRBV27 CATQPGSGTGYEQFF
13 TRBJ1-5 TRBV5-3 CARSLPPNQPQHF
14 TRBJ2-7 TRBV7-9 CASSRKDRGGEQYF
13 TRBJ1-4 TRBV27 CASSFRTNEKLFF
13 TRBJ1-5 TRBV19 CASLPGGNQPQHF
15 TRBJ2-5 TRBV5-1 CASRPATGEQETQYF
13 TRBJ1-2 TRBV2 CASSRQGDYGYTF
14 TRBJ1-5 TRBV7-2 CASSLDSGNQPQHF
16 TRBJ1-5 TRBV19 CASSIYGGDSNQPQHF
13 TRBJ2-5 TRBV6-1 CASSVTHQETQYF
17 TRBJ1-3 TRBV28 CASSLNFGQWLGNTIYF
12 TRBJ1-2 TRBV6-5 CARREQGYGYTF
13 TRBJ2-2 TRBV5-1 CASSLTVTGELFF